This T cell receptor beta chain comes out of a study of blood T cell repertoires in COVID-19 (dated by TCRdb to the early 2020s). Describing the broader study: The collaborator samples originated in the United States, Italy and Spain and spanned the acute and convalescent phases of COVID-19. The dataset comprised deeply sampled blood TCRbeta repertoires from subjects exposed to, actively infected with, or recovered from COVID-19. The prospective study material was composed of cDNA or gDNA derived from T cells, B-cell-depleted T cells, or PBMCs. The repertoires were made available in a free public database intended to serve as a resource for research on the immune response to SARS-CoV-2. Where HLA class I and class II types were available, the types were taken from metadata supplied by the sample provider, not from assay-based typing. A de-identified subject ID, COVID-19 status, age in years and sex were almost always included in the sample metadata. Samples came from the ongoing ImmuneRACE study (first 160 participants) plus 1,254 subjects from 6 global collaborators.

TCRbeta CDR3 regions were amplified from genomic DNA using the immunoSEQ Assay, a bias-controlled multiplex PCR. In the source study's methods: Nucleated cell counts per sample were estimated from amplification of reference gene primers within the assay. To quantify the absolute abundance of each unique TCRbeta CDR3 rearrangement, sequence reads were collapsed and filtered. For each sample, productive Simpson clonality was calculated as the square root of Simpson's diversity index over productive rearrangements. TCRdb took over this immuneACCESS table, retaining in-frame rearrangements with V and J assigned. Such tables are incomplete; in checked studies, under half of the missing clones stem from an unresolved V gene, and the remainder is unexplained. V and J calls and clone size are copied from that table; D and trimming were computed from the DNA. For this sample the table gives 150,000 or so clones, of which 70% to 90% were detected only once. Roughly 1.2% of the sample is taken by the ten largest.

This clone was picked up a small number of times. The antigen it binds to is not known. No base quality information exists; no much larger clone differs at one position. V loses 8 bases of germline sequence and J loses 5 bases, and the interval between the two ends is 5 bases. The CDR3 contains 10 residues, cysteine and phenylalanine counted. Only the CDR3 portion is preserved as DNA: 30 bases, with reading frame beginning at the first base. The CDR1 and CDR2 encoded by the germline V gene (reference sequence) are SEHNR and FQNEAQ. The paper's findings and limits, for the study overall: The quantity of clinical and demographic metadata differed by source and by participant and was supplied without curation.

A second Seattle source provided samples from volunteer blood donors who had recovered from COVID-19. The collaborating institutions used their own protocols to collect whole blood in K2EDTA tubes. For TCRbeta analysis, collaborators shipped samples as frozen whole blood, isolated PBMCs, or DNA extracted from either of those sample types. This TCR was recovered from a man aged 55 to 70 who had recovered from COVID-19. Sequenced material: peripheral blood. The V gene is TRBV7-9 and the J gene is TRBJ2-3; the best D guess is TRBD2, with 5 bases matching. The CDR3 region has the sequence CASGGDTQYF. The DNA sequence is as follows: TGTGCCAGCGGAGGAGATACGCAGTATTTT.